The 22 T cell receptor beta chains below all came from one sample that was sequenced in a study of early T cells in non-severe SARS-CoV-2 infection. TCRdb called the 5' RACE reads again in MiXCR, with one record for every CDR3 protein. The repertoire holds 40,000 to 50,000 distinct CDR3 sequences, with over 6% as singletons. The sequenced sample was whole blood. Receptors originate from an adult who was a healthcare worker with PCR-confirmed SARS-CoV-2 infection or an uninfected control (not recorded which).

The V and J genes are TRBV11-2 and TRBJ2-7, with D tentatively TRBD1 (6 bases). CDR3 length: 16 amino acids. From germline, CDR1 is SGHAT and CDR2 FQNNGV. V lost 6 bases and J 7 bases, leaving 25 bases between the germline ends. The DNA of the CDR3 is TGTGCCAGCAGGGAAAGGGACATCGTCCTACCTCATGAGCAGTACTTC. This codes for CASRERDIVLPHEQYF. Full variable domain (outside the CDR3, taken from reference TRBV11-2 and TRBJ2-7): EAGVAQSPRYKIIEKRQSVAFWCNPISGHATLYWYQQILGQGPKLLIQFQNNGVVDDSQLPKDRFSAERLKGVDSTLKIQPAKLEDSAVYLCASRERDIVLPHEQYFGPGTRLTVT.

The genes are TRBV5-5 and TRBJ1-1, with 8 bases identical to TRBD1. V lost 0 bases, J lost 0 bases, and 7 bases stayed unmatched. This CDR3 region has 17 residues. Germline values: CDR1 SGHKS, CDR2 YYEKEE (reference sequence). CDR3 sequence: CASSLVTGGALNTEAFF. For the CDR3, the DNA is TGTGCCAGCAGCTTGGTAACAGGGGGTGCCCTGAACACTGAAGCTTTCTTT.

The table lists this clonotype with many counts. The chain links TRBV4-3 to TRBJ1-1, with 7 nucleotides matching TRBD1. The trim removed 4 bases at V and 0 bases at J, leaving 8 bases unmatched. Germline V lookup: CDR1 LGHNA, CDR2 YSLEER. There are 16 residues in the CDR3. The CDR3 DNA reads TGCGCCAGCAGCCCGTCGACAGGGTCCCTGAACACTGAAGCTTTCTTT. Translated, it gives CASSPSTGSLNTEAFF.

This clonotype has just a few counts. The CDR3 protein is CSANRAQETQYF. CDR3 bases: TGCAGTGCCAACAGGGCCCAAGAGACCCAGTACTTC. The gene calls are TRBV20-1 and TRBJ2-5; the D gene is possibly TRBD1 (6 bases). V was cut by 6 bases and J by 1 base, with 9 bases left in between. The CDR3 is 12 residues long. CDR1 and CDR2 (germline): DFQATT, SNEGSKA (reference sequence).

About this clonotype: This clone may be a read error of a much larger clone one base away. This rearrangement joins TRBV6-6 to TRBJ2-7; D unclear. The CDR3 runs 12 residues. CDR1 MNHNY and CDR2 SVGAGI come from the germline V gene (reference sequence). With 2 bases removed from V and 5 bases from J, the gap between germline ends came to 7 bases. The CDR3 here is CASSYGPNEQYF. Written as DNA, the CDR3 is TGTGCCAGCAGTTACGGGCCCAACGAGCAGTACTTC.

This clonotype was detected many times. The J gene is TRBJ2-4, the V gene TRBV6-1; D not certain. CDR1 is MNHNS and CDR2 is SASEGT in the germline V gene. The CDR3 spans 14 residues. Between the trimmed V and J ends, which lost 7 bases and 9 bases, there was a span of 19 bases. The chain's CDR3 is CASNLFQADGIQYF. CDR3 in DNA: TGTGCCAGCAATCTGTTTCAGGCAGACGGCATTCAGTACTTC.

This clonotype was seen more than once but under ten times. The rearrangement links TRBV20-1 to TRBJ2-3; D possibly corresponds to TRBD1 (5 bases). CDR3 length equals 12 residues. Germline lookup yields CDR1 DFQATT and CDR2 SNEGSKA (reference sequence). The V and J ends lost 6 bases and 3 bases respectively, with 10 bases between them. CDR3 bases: TGCAGTGCGGAGACAGAGACAGATACGCAGTATTTT. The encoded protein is CSAETETDTQYF.

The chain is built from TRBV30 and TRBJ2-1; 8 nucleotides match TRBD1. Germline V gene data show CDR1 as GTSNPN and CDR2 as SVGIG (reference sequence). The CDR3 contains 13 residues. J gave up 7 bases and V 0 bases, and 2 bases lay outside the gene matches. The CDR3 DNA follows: TGTGCCTGGAGTGTTGACAGGGGTAATGAGCAGTTCTTC. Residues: CAWSVDRGNEQFF.

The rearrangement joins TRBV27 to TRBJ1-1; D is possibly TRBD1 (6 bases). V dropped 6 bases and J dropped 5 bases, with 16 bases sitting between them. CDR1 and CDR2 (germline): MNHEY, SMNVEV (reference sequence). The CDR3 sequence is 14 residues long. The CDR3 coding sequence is TGTGCCAGCAGGGGGCAGGGAAGGGGGACTGAAGCTTTCTTT. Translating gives CASRGQGRGTEAFF.

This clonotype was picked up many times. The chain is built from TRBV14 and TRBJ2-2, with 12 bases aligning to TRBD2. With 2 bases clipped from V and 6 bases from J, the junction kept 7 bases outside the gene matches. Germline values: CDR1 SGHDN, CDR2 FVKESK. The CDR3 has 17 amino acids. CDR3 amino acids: CASSQMLAGGPSGELFF. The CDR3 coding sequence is TGTGCCAGCAGCCAAATGCTAGCGGGGGGGCCCTCCGGGGAGCTGTTTTTT.

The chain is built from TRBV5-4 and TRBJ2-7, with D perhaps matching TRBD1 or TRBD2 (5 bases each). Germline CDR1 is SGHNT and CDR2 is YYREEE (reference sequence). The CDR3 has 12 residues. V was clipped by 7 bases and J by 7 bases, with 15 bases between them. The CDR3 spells CASGTEELEQYF. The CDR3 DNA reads TGTGCCAGCGGGACGGAGGAGTTGGAGCAGTACTTC.

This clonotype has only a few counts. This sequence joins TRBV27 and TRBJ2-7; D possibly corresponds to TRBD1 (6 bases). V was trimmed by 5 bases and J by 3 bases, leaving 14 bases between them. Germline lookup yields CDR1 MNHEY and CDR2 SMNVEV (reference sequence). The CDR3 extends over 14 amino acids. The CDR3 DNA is TGTGCCAGCAGTCCGTCCTCACAGGGCTACGAGCAGTACTTC. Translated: CASSPSSQGYEQYF.

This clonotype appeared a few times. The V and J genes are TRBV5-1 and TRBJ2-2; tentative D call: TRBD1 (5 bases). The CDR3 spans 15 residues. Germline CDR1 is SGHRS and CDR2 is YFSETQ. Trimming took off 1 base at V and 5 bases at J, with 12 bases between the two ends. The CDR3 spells CASSLMQGRTGELFF. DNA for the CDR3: TGCGCCAGCAGCTTGATGCAGGGCCGGACCGGGGAGCTGTTTTTT.

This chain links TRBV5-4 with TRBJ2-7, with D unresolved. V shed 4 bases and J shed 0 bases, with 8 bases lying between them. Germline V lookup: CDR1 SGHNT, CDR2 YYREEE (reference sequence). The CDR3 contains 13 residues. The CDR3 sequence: CASSAGVSYEQYF. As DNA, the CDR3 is TGTGCCAGCAGCGCTGGGGTCTCCTACGAGCAGTACTTC.

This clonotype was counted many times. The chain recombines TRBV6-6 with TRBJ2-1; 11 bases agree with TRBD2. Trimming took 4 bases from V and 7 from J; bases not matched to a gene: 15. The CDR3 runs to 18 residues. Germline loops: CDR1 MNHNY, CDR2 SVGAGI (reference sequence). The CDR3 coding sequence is TGTGCCAGCAGTTTCCCGCTAGCGGGGGGCTCCGGTGGGAATGAGCAGTTCTTC. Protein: CASSFPLAGGSGGNEQFF.

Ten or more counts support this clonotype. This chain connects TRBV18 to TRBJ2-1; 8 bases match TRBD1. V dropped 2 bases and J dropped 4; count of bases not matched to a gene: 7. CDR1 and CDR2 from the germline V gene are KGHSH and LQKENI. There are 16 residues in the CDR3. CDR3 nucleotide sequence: TGTGCCAGCTCACCAGGTATAAGGGACAGGTACAATGAGCAGTTCTTC. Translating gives CASSPGIRDRYNEQFF.

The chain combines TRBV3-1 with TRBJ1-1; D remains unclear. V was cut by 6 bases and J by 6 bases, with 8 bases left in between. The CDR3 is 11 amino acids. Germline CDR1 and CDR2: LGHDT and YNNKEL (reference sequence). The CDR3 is CASSQTAEAFF. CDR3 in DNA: TGTGCCAGCAGTCAAACGGCTGAAGCTTTCTTT. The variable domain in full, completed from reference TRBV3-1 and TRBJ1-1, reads DTAVSQTPKYLVTQMGNDKSIKCEQNLGHDTMYWYKQDSKKFLKIMFSYNNKELIINETVPNRFSPKSPDKAHLNLHINSLELGDSAVYFCASSQTAEAFFGQGTRLTVV.

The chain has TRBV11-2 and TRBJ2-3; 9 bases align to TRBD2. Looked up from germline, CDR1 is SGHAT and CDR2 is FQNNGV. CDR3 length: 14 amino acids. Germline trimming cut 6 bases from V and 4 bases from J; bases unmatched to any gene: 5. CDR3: CASRQTSGADTQYF. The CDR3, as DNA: TGTGCCAGCAGGCAGACTAGCGGAGCAGATACGCAGTATTTT.

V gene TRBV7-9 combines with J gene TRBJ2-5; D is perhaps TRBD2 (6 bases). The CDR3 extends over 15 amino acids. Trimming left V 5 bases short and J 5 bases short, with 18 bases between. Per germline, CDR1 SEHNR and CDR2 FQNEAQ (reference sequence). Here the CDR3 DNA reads TGTGCCAGCAGCGCGGGAACTGGCGGAGGGGAGACCCAGTACTTC. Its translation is CASSAGTGGGETQYF.

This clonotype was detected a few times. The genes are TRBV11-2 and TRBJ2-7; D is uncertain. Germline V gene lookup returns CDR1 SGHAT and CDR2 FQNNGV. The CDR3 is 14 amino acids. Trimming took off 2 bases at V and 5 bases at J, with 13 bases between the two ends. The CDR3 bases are TGTGCCAGCAGCTTAAAGGGTGGTTCGGACGAGCAGTACTTC. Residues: CASSLKGGSDEQYF.

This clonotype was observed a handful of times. The CDR3 region is CASSFSGNYEQYF. CDR3 bases: TGTGCCAGCAGCTTTTCCGGCAACTACGAGCAGTACTTC. The chain employs TRBV7-6 and TRBJ2-7; D unclear. V was cut by 3 bases and J by 3 bases, with 9 bases left in between. The CDR3 spans 13 residues. Germline V gives CDR1 SGHVS, CDR2 FNYEAQ.

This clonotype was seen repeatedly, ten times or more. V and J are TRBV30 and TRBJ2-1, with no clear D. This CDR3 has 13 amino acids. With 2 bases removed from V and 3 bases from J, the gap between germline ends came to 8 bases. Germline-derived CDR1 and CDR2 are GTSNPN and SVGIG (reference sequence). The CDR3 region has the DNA TGTGCCTGGAGTAATGGGGTCTACAATGAGCAGTTCTTC. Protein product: CAWSNGVYNEQFF.